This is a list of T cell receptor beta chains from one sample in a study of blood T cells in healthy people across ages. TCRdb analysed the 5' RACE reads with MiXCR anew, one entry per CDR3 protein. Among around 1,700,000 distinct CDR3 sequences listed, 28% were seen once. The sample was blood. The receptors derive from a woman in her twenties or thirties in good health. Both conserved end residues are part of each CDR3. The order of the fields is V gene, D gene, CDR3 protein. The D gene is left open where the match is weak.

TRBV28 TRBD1 CASSPPGTGLNEQFF
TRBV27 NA CASRRWQGETQYF
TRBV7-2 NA CASSSSGPVEQFF
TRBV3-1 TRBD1 CASSPTGTGYSNQPQHF
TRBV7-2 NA CTISLQRVAKNIQYF
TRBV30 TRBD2 CAWRSLAVPYNEQFF
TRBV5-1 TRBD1 CASSRGQGNTDTQYF
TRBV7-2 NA CASSPTGKPNYGYTF
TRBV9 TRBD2 CASSPSFSGNAQYF
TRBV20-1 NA CSALEIAGKYSNQPQHF
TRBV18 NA CASSTTGQSNVLTF
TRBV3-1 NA CASSHLGSSLHF
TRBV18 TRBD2 CASSDGLAGYQFF
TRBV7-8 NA CASTIAQRYQETQYF
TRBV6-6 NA CASSLAGTSGNQPQHF
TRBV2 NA CASSVAPRQVEQFF
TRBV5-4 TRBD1 CASSGKDRVSEQFF
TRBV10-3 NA CAISEQGRGNQPQHF
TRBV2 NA CASITGGPQSSYNEQFF
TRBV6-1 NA CASSDNISPEAFF
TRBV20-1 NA CSARVRGDRSYNEQFF
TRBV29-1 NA CSVDGRISYNEQFF
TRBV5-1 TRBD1 CASSLPGTGPTDTQYF
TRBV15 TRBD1 CATSSTGQGKDFTPYVQPQHF
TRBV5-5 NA CASSGGLSSNEQFF
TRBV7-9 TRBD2 CASSRGGAGEKNIQYF
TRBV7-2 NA CASSLEQDSFIQFF
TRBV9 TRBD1 CASSSGTALSGYTF
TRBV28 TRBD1 CASSLPADRATYNEQYF
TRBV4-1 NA CASSQEPFQAGSPLHF
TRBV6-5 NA CASSNPRDGVRGAVYNEQFF
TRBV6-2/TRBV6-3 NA CASKMDGYNSPLHF
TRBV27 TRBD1 CASIGTAKAFF
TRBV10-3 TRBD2 CAISESGGVITYEQYF
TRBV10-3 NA CAISGEREKLFF
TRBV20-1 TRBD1 CSARERGGPEAFF
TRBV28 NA CASSSRSMNTEVFF
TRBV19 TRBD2 CASSPTRTSRGEQFF
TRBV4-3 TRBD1 CASSRWTGLTNEKLFF
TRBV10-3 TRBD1 CAISEAGQGKTEAFF
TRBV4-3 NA CASSLLGDNEQFF
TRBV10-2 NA CASRTWRDTEAFF
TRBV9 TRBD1 CASSSRTGGDYGYTF
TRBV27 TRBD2 CASGSSLGTSGGHNTDTQYF
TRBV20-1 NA CSARGAIGYEQYF
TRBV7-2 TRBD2 CASSQGTSARGTDTQYF
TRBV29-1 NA CSVRGDTNDEAFF
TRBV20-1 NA CSAIGGGEKLFF
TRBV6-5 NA CASSYRLNTGELFF
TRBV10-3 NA CAIRGPVGGYGYTF
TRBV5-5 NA CASSPSGVAGLKRETQYF
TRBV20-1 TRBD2 CSARAWGASGGPNEQFF
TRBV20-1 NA CSGVASGNEQFF
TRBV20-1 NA CSRAGSLRAHNEQFF